The 24 T cell receptor beta chains presented below share a single source sample, sequenced in a study of blood T cell repertoires in COVID-19. TCRdb's table, derived via immunoSEQ multiplex PCR, lists solely in-frame clones and lacks some. The table lists 300,000 to 450,000 clones, about 90% of them singletons, with 2.3% in the top ten. Sequencing used peripheral blood. These receptors all stem from a woman in her sixties or seventies with COVID-19, enrolled during active disease.

V usage is TRBV9 and J usage is TRBJ2-1; D perhaps matches TRBD2 (6 bases). The V end was cut by 3 bases, the J end by 3 bases, with 16 bases between. Per the germline V gene, CDR1 is SGDLS and CDR2 is YYNGEE. There are 16 residues in the CDR3. This chain's CDR3 is CASSGSGRGNYNEQFF. CDR3 sequence (DNA): TGTGCCAGCAGCGGCTCGGGGCGGGGAAACTACAATGAGCAGTTCTTC. Using reference TRBV9 and TRBJ2-1 for the parts outside the CDR3, the full variable domain is DSGVTQTPKHLITATGQRVTLRCSPRSGDLSVYWYQQSLDQGLQFLIQYYNGEERAKGNILERFSAQQFPDLHSELNLSSLELGDSALYFCASSGSGRGNYNEQFFGPGTRLTVL.

The gene calls are TRBV7-9 and TRBJ2-5, with 7 bases that match TRBD1. The junction had 5 bases not matched to a gene; V was cut back by 3 bases and J by 1 base. The CDR3 is 15 residues long. Germline lookup yields CDR1 SEHNR and CDR2 FQNEAQ (reference sequence). The CDR3 nucleotides are TGTGCCAGCAGCTTTAATACAGGGGTCCAAGAGACCCAGTACTTC. Translating it yields CASSFNTGVQETQYF.

The chain is built from TRBV5-1 and TRBJ1-2; tentatively, D is TRBD1 (6 bases). The V gene's germline CDR1 is SGHRS and CDR2 YFSETQ. The germline V and J ends were trimmed by 0 bases and 4 bases, with 10 bases remaining between them. The CDR3 extends over 14 amino acids. CDR3 in DNA: TGCGCCAGCAGCTTGGGTGGGGGCGTCTATGGCTACACCTTC. This translates into CASSLGGGVYGYTF.

This chain joins TRBV11-2 and TRBJ2-1; a weak D match, TRBD2 (7 bases). Germline-derived CDR1 and CDR2 are SGHAT and FQNNGV. The CDR3 runs 16 residues. The ends were cut back, 4 bases at V and 6 bases at J, with 19 bases in the middle. As DNA, the CDR3 is TGTGCCAGCAGCTCCCCTGAGGGGGGGCCTTTCAATGAGCAGTTCTTC. Residues: CASSSPEGGPFNEQFF.

A word on this clone: Other DNA sequences in the sample encode the same CDR3. The rearrangement links TRBV18 to TRBJ1-2, with 9 bases that match TRBD1. With V trimmed by 3 bases and J by 5 bases, 4 bases remained unmatched. The germline CDR1 and CDR2 sequences are KGHSH and LQKENI. The CDR3 extends over 14 amino acids. CDR3 DNA sequence: TGTGCCAGCTCACCGGGACAGGGTGTATATGGCTACACCTTC. It yields the protein CASSPGQGVYGYTF.

The sample holds a few counts of this clone. The gene calls are TRBV6-1 and TRBJ1-5; 7 bases line up with TRBD1. From germline, CDR1 is MNHNS and CDR2 SASEGT. The CDR3 runs to 17 residues. V lost 2 bases to trimming and J lost 6 bases; unmatched junction nucleotides: 13. The CDR3 sequence: CASSEMIRTGAGQPQHF. In DNA, the CDR3 is TGTGCCAGCAGTGAAATGATCAGAACAGGGGCCGGTCAGCCCCAGCATTTT.

The chain has TRBV7-8 and TRBJ2-4, with D perhaps matching TRBD1 (6 bases). Germline V gene lookup returns CDR1 SGHVS and CDR2 FQNEAQ. The V end was cut by 4 bases, the J end by 7 bases, with 14 bases between. The CDR3 spans 14 residues. Written as DNA, the CDR3 is TGTGCCAGCAGCTCACAGGGTCAGGGTAACATTCAGTACTTC. Translating it yields CASSSQGQGNIQYF.

The genes are TRBV9 and TRBJ2-3, with D tentatively TRBD1 (6 bases). V was pared by 0 bases and J by 6 bases, with 11 bases between. The CDR3 contains 14 residues. Germline V gene sequence: CDR1 SGDLS, CDR2 YYNGEE. CDR3: CASSVDRATDTQYF. CDR3 DNA sequence: TGTGCCAGCAGCGTAGACAGGGCTACGGATACGCAGTATTTT.

This rearrangement joins TRBV15 to TRBJ1-4; no clear D gene. The CDR3 spans 16 residues. CDR1 LNHNV and CDR2 YYDKDF come from the germline V gene (reference sequence). V shed 4 bases and J shed 5 bases, with 17 bases lying between them. The CDR3 region has the DNA TGTGCCACCAGCACAGGAGGCAAAGAACCCAATGAAAAACTGTTTTTT. Its protein is CATSTGGKEPNEKLFF.

This chain connects TRBV5-5 to TRBJ1-6; D uncertain. The CDR3 has 16 residues. V was cut by 3 bases and J by 0 bases, with 10 bases left in between. CDR1 is SGHKS and CDR2 is YYEKEE in the germline V gene (reference sequence). Here the CDR3 DNA reads TGTGCCAGCAGCTCTGGCCCAGGCTCCTATAATTCACCCCTCCACTTT. Translation: CASSSGPGSYNSPLHF.

The genes are TRBV9 and TRBJ1-1; D might be TRBD1 (5 bases). The V and J ends lost 3 bases and 6 bases respectively, with 18 bases between them. Germline values: CDR1 SGDLS, CDR2 YYNGEE. There are 15 residues in the CDR3. CDR3 residues: CASSAVGQASAEAFF. The CDR3 DNA reads as TGTGCCAGCAGCGCAGTGGGGCAGGCGAGCGCTGAAGCTTTCTTT.

With regard to this clone: Additional DNA sequences in this sample encode the identical CDR3. V usage is TRBV5-1 and J usage is TRBJ1-1, with D perhaps TRBD1 (6 bases). V dropped 2 bases and J dropped 2 bases, with 10 bases sitting between them. Germline assignment: CDR1 SGHRS and CDR2 YFSETQ. The CDR3 spans 14 residues. The DNA of the CDR3 is TGCGCCAGCAGCTTACAACAGGGAAACACTGAAGCTTTCTTT. Translated, it gives CASSLQQGNTEAFF.

This clone was seen a single time. The J gene is TRBJ2-3, the V gene TRBV5-8; 11 nucleotides align to TRBD2. Losses at the gene ends were 4 bases for V and 6 bases for J; bases not matched to a gene: 10. The length of the CDR3 is 16 residues. CDR1 and CDR2 from the germline V gene are SGHTS and YDEGEE. The CDR3 here is CASSRGLAGGRDTQYF. CDR3 nucleotide sequence: TGTGCCAGCAGCCGGGGGCTAGCGGGGGGCCGGGATACGCAGTATTTT.

The chain couples TRBV19 to TRBJ1-2, with D possibly being TRBD1 (6 bases). The germline V and J ends were trimmed by 4 bases and 9 bases, with 15 bases remaining between them. Germline CDR1 LNHDA, CDR2 SQIVND (reference sequence). There are 13 residues in the CDR3. CDR3 bases: TGTGCCAGTAGTACGAGCGGGGGCGTGAGCTACACCTTC. Protein: CASSTSGGVSYTF.

This chain uses TRBV3-1 (or the pseudogene TRBV3-2) with TRBJ2-4, with D tentatively TRBD2 (6 bases). Germline loops: CDR1 LGHDT, CDR2 YNNKEL (reference sequence). The germline V and J ends were trimmed by 0 bases and 3 bases, with 21 bases remaining between them. CDR3 length: 19 amino acids. Here the CDR3 reads CASSQEWGVASCSKNIQYF. For the CDR3, the DNA is TGTGCCAGCAGCCAAGAGTGGGGGGTTGCTAGTTGTAGCAAAAACATTCAGTACTTC.

The chain combines TRBV5-1 with TRBJ2-4, with a weak D call TRBD2 (5 bases). CDR3 length: 19 amino acids. Germline V lookup: CDR1 SGHRS, CDR2 YFSETQ. Trimming took 0 bases from V and 0 from J, leaving 19 bases between them. The CDR3, as DNA: TGCGCCAGCAGCTTGGATGGGAGAGGAGGATCTAAAGCCAAAAACATTCAGTACTTC. It encodes CASSLDGRGGSKAKNIQYF.

The gene calls are TRBV19 and TRBJ1-2, with 7 nucleotides matching TRBD1. This CDR3 has 13 amino acids. Germline loops: CDR1 LNHDA, CDR2 SQIVND (reference sequence). Trimming took 4 bases from V and 5 from J; bases not matched to a gene: 4. CDR3 loop: CASSKTGSYGYTF. CDR3 nucleotide sequence: TGTGCCAGTAGTAAGACAGGGTCGTATGGCTACACCTTC.

The V call is TRBV24-1, the J call TRBJ2-2, with 9 bases aligning to TRBD1. Germline loops: CDR1 KGHDR, CDR2 SFDVKD. Germline trimming cut 0 bases from V and 6 bases from J; bases unmatched to any gene: 4. The CDR3 consists of 16 residues. CDR3 in amino acids: CATSDLGGQGSGELFF. The CDR3 DNA reads TGTGCCACCAGTGATTTGGGAGGACAGGGGTCCGGGGAGCTGTTTTTT.

In DNA form, the CDR3 reads TGCGCCAGCAGCTTCCAGGACAGGTTCTACACCTTC. Translation: CASSFQDRFYTF. The chain employs TRBV5-1 and TRBJ1-2, with 7 bases matching TRBD1. The CDR3 loop spans 12 amino acids. The V and J ends lost 2 bases and 10 bases, in that order; junction bases with no gene match: 5. The V gene's germline CDR1 is SGHRS and CDR2 YFSETQ.

This clone has more than one count but fewer than ten. This chain connects TRBV19 to TRBJ1-2; D gene unclear. Trimming took 10 bases from V and 0 from J, leaving 12 bases between them. Germline loops: CDR1 LNHDA, CDR2 SQIVND (reference sequence). This CDR3 spans 13 amino acids. CDR3 amino acids: CATRRQPNYGYTF. As DNA, the CDR3 is TGTGCCACCCGAAGACAACCTAACTATGGCTACACCTTC. The full variable domain, with the rest looked up from reference TRBV19 and TRBJ1-2, is DGGITQSPKYLFRKEGQNVTLSCEQNLNHDAMYWYRQDPGQGLRLIYYSQIVNDFQKGDIAEGYSVSREKKESFPLTVTSAQKNPTAFYLCATRRQPNYGYTFGSGTRLTVV.

Turning to this clone: The same CDR3 also results from other DNA sequences found in this sample. This chain uses TRBV9 with TRBJ1-5; 7 nucleotides line up with TRBD1. Unmatched junction bases numbered 2, after V lost 0 bases and J lost 2 bases. Germline V gene sequence: CDR1 SGDLS, CDR2 YYNGEE. This CDR3 spans 15 amino acids. The CDR3 region has the DNA TGTGCCAGCAGCGTAGGTGGGACAGGCAATCAGCCCCAGCATTTT. This codes for CASSVGGTGNQPQHF. Full variable domain (missing parts from reference TRBV9 and TRBJ1-5): DSGVTQTPKHLITATGQRVTLRCSPRSGDLSVYWYQQSLDQGLQFLIQYYNGEERAKGNILERFSAQQFPDLHSELNLSSLELGDSALYFCASSVGGTGNQPQHFGDGTRLSIL.

The CDR3 loop is CASSLGGTGNYEQYF. As DNA, the CDR3 is TGCGCCAGCAGCTTGGGGGGGACAGGGAACTACGAGCAGTACTTC. The rearrangement uses TRBV5-1 and TRBJ2-7, with 9 nucleotides matching TRBD1. After removal of 0 bases from V and 3 bases from J, the junction contained 4 bases not matched to a gene. This CDR3 contains 15 residues. Germline-derived CDR1 and CDR2 are SGHRS and YFSETQ.

The J gene is TRBJ2-7, the V gene TRBV5-1, with D perhaps TRBD1 (5 bases). The V and J ends lost 0 bases and 2 bases respectively, with 15 bases between them. The germline CDR1 and CDR2 sequences are SGHRS and YFSETQ. The CDR3 is made up of 16 amino acids. CDR3 sequence: CASSLDDFGHAYEQYF. Written as DNA, the CDR3 is TGCGCCAGCAGCTTGGATGACTTCGGACATGCCTACGAGCAGTACTTC. Full variable domain (remainder filled in from reference TRBV5-1 and TRBJ2-7): KAGVTQTPRYLIKTRGQQVTLSCSPISGHRSVSWYQQTPGQGLQFLFEYFSETQRNKGNFPGRFSGRQFSNSRSEMNVSTLELGDSALYLCASSLDDFGHAYEQYFGPGTRLTVT.

V gene TRBV5-1 combines with J gene TRBJ1-5; D not certain. The CDR3 loop spans 18 amino acids. The germline V gene has CDR1 SGHRS and CDR2 YFSETQ. Trimming cost V 1 base and J 0 bases, with 17 bases left between them. Written as DNA, the CDR3 is TGCGCCAGCAGCTTGAGGCCATCAGGATTCCTTAGCAATCAGCCCCAGCATTTT. Residues: CASSLRPSGFLSNQPQHF.